This record concerns one TCR beta chain sequence. Its antigen is currently unknown. PCR primers comprised 60 Vbeta and 13 Jbeta primers. TCRdb's copy holds only in-frame clones and misses some; the assay was immunoSEQ multiplex PCR. In the table there are 110,000 to 150,000 clones, roughly 70% of which are singletons. The data derive from a study of cytomegalovirus exposure and HLA in healthy donors. Points from the study as a whole: Sequencing probably produced one cluster of sequence variants that were highly shared.

This sequence originates from a woman aged 55-75 years in good health and CMV-seropositive. The sample was PBMCs.

CDR3 residues: CASSRQGNYGYTF. CDR3 DNA sequence: TGTGCCAGTAGTAGACAGGGTAACTATGGCTACACCTTC. J is TRBJ1-2 and V is TRBV19, with 7 bases fitting TRBD1. The CDR3 covers 13 residues. V shed 4 bases, J shed 1 base, and the junction held 0 bases outside the gene matches. Germline V lookup: CDR1 LNHDA, CDR2 SQIVND (reference sequence). The whole variable domain, remainder taken from reference TRBV19 and TRBJ1-2, is DGGITQSPKYLFRKEGQNVTLSCEQNLNHDAMYWYRQDPGQGLRLIYYSQIVNDFQKGDIAEGYSVSREKKESFPLTVTSAQKNPTAFYLCASSRQGNYGYTFGSGTRLTVV.